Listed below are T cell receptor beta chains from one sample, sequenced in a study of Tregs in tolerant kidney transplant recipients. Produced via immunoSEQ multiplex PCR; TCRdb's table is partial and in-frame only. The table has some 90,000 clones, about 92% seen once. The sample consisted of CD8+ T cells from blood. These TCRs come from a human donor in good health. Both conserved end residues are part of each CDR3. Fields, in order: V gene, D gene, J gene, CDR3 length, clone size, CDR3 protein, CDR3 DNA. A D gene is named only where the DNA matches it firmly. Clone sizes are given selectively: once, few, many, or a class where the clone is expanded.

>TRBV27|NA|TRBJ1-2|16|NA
CASSLSWGDYNYGYTF
TGTGCCAGCAGTTTATCGTGGGGGGACTACAACTATGGCTACACCTTC
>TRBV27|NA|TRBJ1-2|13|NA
CASSLSTRGDYTF
TGTGCCAGCAGTTTATCCACCCGAGGAGACTACACCTTC
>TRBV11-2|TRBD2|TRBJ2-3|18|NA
CASSLDLEGLVITDTQYF
TGTGCCAGCAGCTTAGATCTTGAGGGACTAGTGATCACAGATACGCAGTATTTT
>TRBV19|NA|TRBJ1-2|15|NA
CASSIQDRANYGYTF
TGTGCCAGTAGTATCCAGGACAGAGCTAACTATGGCTACACCTTC
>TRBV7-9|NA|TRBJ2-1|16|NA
CASTHLKGGGNNEQFF
TGTGCCAGCACCCACCTCAAGGGAGGAGGCAACAATGAGCAGTTCTTC
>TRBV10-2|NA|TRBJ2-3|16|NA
CASSAPADLVTDTQYF
TGCGCCAGCAGTGCACCGGCCGATTTGGTGACAGATACGCAGTATTTT
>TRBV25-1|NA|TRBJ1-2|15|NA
CASSGPRGKNYGYTF
TGTGCCAGCAGTGGGCCCAGGGGAAAGAACTATGGCTACACCTTC
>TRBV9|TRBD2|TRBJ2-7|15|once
CASSTGGDYTYEQYF
TGTGCCAGCAGCACAGGAGGGGACTACACCTACGAGCAGTACTTC
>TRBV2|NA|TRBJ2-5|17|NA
CASPGGTGSTYQETQYF
TGTGCCAGCCCCGGGGGGACAGGTTCAACGTACCAAGAGACCCAGTACTTC
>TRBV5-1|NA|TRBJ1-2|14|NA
CASSLVHQDYGYTF
TGCGCCAGCAGCTTGGTCCATCAGGATTATGGCTACACCTTC
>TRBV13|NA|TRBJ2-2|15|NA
CASSFEGENTGELFF
TGTGCCAGCAGCTTCGAAGGGGAAAACACCGGGGAGCTGTTTTTT
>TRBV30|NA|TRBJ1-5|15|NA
CAWSIGVVSNQPQHF
TGTGCCTGGAGTATAGGGGTAGTAAGCAATCAGCCCCAGCATTTT
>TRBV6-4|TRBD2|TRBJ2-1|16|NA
CASSDSAGEGGNEQFF
TGTGCCAGCAGTGACTCTGCGGGAGAGGGAGGCAATGAGCAGTTCTTC
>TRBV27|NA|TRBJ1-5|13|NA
CASSVWSNQPQHF
TGTGCCAGCTCGGTTTGGAGCAATCAGCCCCAGCATTTT
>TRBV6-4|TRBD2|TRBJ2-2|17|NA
CASSPHAASGITGELFF
TGTGCCAGCAGTCCTCACGCGGCTAGCGGGATCACCGGGGAGCTGTTTTTT
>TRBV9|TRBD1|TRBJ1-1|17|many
CASSVGDRGRGTTEAFF
TGTGCCAGCAGCGTAGGGGACAGGGGGAGGGGTACCACTGAAGCTTTCTTT
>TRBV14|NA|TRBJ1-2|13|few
CASSQAGVHGYTF
TGTGCCAGCAGCCAAGCGGGGGTTCATGGCTACACCTTC
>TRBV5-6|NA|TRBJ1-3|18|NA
CASSSRPTGTFSGNTIYF
TGTGCCAGCAGCTCGAGACCCACCGGGACTTTCTCTGGAAACACCATATATTTT
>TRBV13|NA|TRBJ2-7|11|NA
CASSLGHEQYF
TGTGCCAGCAGCTTAGGCCACGAGCAGTACTTC
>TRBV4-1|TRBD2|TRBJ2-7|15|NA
CASSPRTSGSYEQYF
TGCGCCAGCAGCCCCCGGACTAGCGGGAGCTACGAGCAGTACTTC
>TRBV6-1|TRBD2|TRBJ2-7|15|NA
CASTYSGRSSYEQYF
TGTGCCAGCACATATAGCGGGCGGTCATCCTACGAGCAGTACTTC
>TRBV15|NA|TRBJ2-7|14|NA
CATSNLSVSYEQYF
TGTGCCACCAGCAACCTCAGCGTATCCTACGAGCAGTACTTC
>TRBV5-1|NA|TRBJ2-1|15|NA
CASSEVGGPYNEQFF
TGCGCCAGCAGCGAGGTCGGGGGACCCTACAATGAGCAGTTCTTC
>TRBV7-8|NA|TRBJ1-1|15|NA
CASSGRTVMNTEAFF
TGTGCCAGCAGCGGGAGGACGGTAATGAACACTGAAGCTTTCTTT
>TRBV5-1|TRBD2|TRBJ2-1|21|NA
CASSFLPQRGVSHGPYNEQFF
TGCGCCAGCAGCTTCTTGCCCCAGCGGGGGGTTAGCCACGGCCCCTACAATGAGCAGTTCTTC
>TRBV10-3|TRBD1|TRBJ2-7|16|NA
CAISETYSTGLYEQYF
TGTGCCATCAGTGAGACCTATTCGACAGGGCTCTACGAGCAGTACTTC
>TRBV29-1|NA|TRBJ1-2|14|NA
CSVEWDGYNYGYTF
TGCAGCGTTGAATGGGACGGATATAACTATGGCTACACCTTC
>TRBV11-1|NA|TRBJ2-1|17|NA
CASSLMKRVSSYNEQFF
TGTGCCAGCAGCTTAATGAAGCGGGTCAGCTCCTACAATGAGCAGTTCTTC
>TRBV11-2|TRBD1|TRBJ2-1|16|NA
CASSLDLQGGTNEQFF
TGTGCCAGCAGCTTAGATTTACAGGGGGGCACGAATGAGCAGTTCTTC
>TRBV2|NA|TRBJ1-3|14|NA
CASEKRSSGNTIYF
TGTGCCAGCGAAAAGCGGTCCTCTGGAAACACCATATATTTT
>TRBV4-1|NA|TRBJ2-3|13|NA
CASSGPGTDTQYF
TGCGCCAGCAGTGGTCCGGGGACAGATACGCAGTATTTT
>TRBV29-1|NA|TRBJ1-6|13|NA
CSVIKSLDSPLHF
TGCAGCGTTATAAAATCCCTCGATTCACCCCTCCACTTT
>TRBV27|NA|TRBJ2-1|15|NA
CASSPAQGPYNEQFF
TGTGCCAGCAGTCCCGCCCAGGGGCCCTACAATGAGCAGTTCTTC
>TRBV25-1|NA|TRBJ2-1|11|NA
CAITWNNEQFF
TGTGCTATAACCTGGAACAATGAGCAGTTCTTC
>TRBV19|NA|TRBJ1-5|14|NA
CATQRGYSNQPQHF
TGTGCCACCCAACGGGGGTATAGCAATCAGCCCCAGCATTTT
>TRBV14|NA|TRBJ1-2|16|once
CASSQDGGDLDYGYTF
TGTGCCAGCAGCCAAGATGGAGGGGATTTGGACTATGGCTACACCTTC
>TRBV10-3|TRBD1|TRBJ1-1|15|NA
CAIKEQGERDTEAFF
TGTGCCATCAAAGAGCAGGGGGAAAGGGACACTGAAGCTTTCTTT
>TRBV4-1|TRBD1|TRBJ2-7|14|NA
CASSQGQGTYEQYF
TGCGCCAGCAGCCAAGGACAGGGGACCTACGAGCAGTACTTC
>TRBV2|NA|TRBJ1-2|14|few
CASSDEVGPWGYTF
TGTGCCAGCAGTGATGAGGTGGGTCCGTGGGGCTACACCTTC
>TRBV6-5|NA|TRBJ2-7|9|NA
CASSDSEYF
TGTGCCAGCAGTGACTCGGAGTACTTC
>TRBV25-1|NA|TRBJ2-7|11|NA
CASSAIYEQYF
TGTGCCAGCAGTGCAATCTACGAGCAGTACTTC
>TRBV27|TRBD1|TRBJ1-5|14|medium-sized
CASSRTGINQPQHF
TGTGCCAGCAGCCGGACAGGGATCAATCAGCCCCAGCATTTT
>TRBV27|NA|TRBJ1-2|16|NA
CASSLRQVQRGYGYTF
TGTGCCAGCAGTTTAAGACAGGTTCAGAGAGGCTATGGCTACACCTTC
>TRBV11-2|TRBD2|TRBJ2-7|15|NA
CASSLGLAASYEQYF
TGTGCCAGCAGCCTCGGACTAGCGGCTTCCTACGAGCAGTACTTC
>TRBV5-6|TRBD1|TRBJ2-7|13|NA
CASSSDRDHEQYF
TGTGCCAGCAGCTCGGACAGGGACCACGAGCAGTACTTC
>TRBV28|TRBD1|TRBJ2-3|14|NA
CASSLTGGLDTQYF
TGTGCCAGCAGTCTCACAGGGGGCTTGGATACGCAGTATTTT
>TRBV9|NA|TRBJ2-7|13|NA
CASSGPVGYEQYF
TGTGCCAGCAGCGGGCCGGTGGGGTACGAGCAGTACTTC
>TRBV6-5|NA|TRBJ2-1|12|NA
CASSQIWSEQFF
TGTGCCAGCAGCCAGATATGGTCAGAGCAGTTCTTC
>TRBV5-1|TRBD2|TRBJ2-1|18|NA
CASSLSAGGISSYNEQFF
TGCGCCAGCAGCTTATCAGCGGGAGGTATCAGCTCCTACAATGAGCAGTTCTTC
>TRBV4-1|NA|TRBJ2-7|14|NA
CASSRGMIAYEQYF
TGCGCCAGCAGCCGCGGGATGATAGCGTACGAGCAGTACTTC
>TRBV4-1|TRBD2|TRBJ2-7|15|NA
CASSQGAGRGYEQYF
TGCGCCAGCAGCCAAGGAGCGGGACGGGGTTACGAGCAGTACTTC
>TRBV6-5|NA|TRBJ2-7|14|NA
CASSYSDRSYEQYF
TGTGCCAGCAGTTACTCGGATAGGTCCTACGAGCAGTACTTC
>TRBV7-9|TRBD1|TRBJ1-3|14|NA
CASSQTGAGNTIYF
TGTGCCAGCAGCCAGACAGGGGCTGGAAACACCATATATTTT
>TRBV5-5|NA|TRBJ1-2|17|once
CASSFEGGGITNYGYTF
TGTGCCAGCAGCTTCGAGGGCGGGGGCATCACTAACTATGGCTACACCTTC